Below, 15 T cell receptor beta chains from the same sample are listed, as sequenced in a study of T-cell reconstitution after alpha-beta-depleted transplantation in children. Unique molecular identifiers were incorporated into the prepared TCRbeta library. In TCRdb, the PCR reads were re-called with MiXCR into one record per CDR3 protein. This table holds 60,000 to 100,000 distinct CDR3 sequences, around 18% found once. Material: PBMCs, mostly from graft donor cells, obtained 360 days after TCRalphabeta/CD19-depleted stem cell transplant. These receptors came from a male patient aged 2 to 9 who had a stem cell transplant for acute lymphoblastic leukemia, so the T cells may come from the graft donor.

This clonotype was observed a handful of times. The chain has TRBV11-2 and TRBJ2-5, with D tentatively TRBD1 (5 bases). The ends were cut back, 3 bases at V and 4 bases at J, with 12 bases in the middle. Germline-derived CDR1 and CDR2 are SGHAT and FQNNGV. The CDR3 spans 14 residues. CDR3 nucleotides: TGTGCCAGCAGCTTGTCCAGGGTAGGAGAGACCCAGTACTTC. Its protein product is CASSLSRVGETQYF.

This clonotype was detected only a few times. Germline and junction disagree at one end, which may indicate a read error. The V and J genes are TRBV5-1 and TRBJ2-1; 8 bases agree with TRBD2. The germline V gene encodes CDR1 SGHRS and CDR2 YFSETQ. This CDR3 is 18 amino acids long. The CDR3 spells CASSPKPSSGSSHNEQFF. The CDR3 nucleotides read TGCGCCAGCAGCCCGAAACCATCAAGCGGGAGCTCCCACAATGAGCAGTTCTTC.

This clonotype was detected only a few times. The V and J genes are TRBV7-8 and TRBJ2-7, with 7 bases identical to TRBD1. The CDR3 totals 14 residues. Trimming removed 5 bases from V and 9 bases from J; junction bases left unmatched: 13. CDR1 is SGHVS and CDR2 is FQNEAQ in the germline V gene. CDR3 nucleotide sequence: TGTGCCAGCAGCGACCGACAGGGTTCTTGGTGGCAGTACTTC. Amino acid sequence: CASSDRQGSWWQYF.

In this sample, this clonotype turned up a few times. The chain combines TRBV21-1 with TRBJ2-3; the DNA was not compared with TRBD2, the D call given in the table. TRBV21-1 is labeled a pseudogene. This CDR3 region has 17 residues. CDR3 in DNA: TGTGCCAGCAGCAAAGCCTTTCTAGCGGGAGTCGTGGATACGCAGTATTTT. Translated, it gives CASSKAFLAGVVDTQYF.

This clonotype was counted a few times. The chain has TRBV6-5 and TRBJ2-5; TRBD2 aligns across 12 bases. This CDR3 is built from 17 residues. V shed 0 bases, J shed 5 bases, and the junction held 7 bases outside the gene matches. CDR1 and CDR2 (germline): MNHEY, SVGAGI. The CDR3 here is CASSYSLLAGGGETQYF. The DNA of the CDR3 is TGTGCCAGCAGTTACTCCTTACTAGCGGGAGGAGGGGAGACCCAGTACTTC.

The CDR3 spells CASSHFRDRGLITNEQFF. The CDR3 DNA follows: TGTGCCAGCAGTCATTTCCGGGACAGGGGTCTCATCACCAATGAGCAGTTCTTC. The rearrangement joins TRBV28 to TRBJ2-1; TRBD1 matches 10 bases. CDR1 and CDR2 (germline): MDHEN, SYDVKM. The CDR3 length is 18 residues. V shed 5 bases and J 6 bases; nucleotides not matched to a gene: 16.

J is TRBJ2-7 and V is TRBV25-1; TRBD2 matches at 12 bases. With V trimmed by 0 bases and J by 5 bases, 5 bases remained unmatched. Germline assignment: CDR1 MGHDK and CDR2 SYGVNS. This CDR3 is built from 16 residues. CDR3 DNA sequence: TGTGCCAGCAGTGAATACCTGCCTAGCGGGAGGGACGAGCAGTACTTC. It is translated as CASSEYLPSGRDEQYF.

The chain links TRBV28 to TRBJ1-1; tentative D call: TRBD1 (6 bases). The CDR3 covers 16 residues. Germline CDR1 reads MDHEN; CDR2 reads SYDVKM. The V and J ends lost 7 bases and 2 bases respectively, with 20 bases between them. For the CDR3, the DNA is TGTGCCAGCACTCCCCCCTCAGGGGCTTACAACACTGAAGCTTTCTTT. This gives the protein CASTPPSGAYNTEAFF.

The chain combines TRBV5-4 with TRBJ2-2, with 11 bases lining up with TRBD2. With V trimmed by 4 bases and J by 2 bases, 4 bases remained unmatched. Germline V gives CDR1 SGHNT, CDR2 YYREEE (reference sequence). This CDR3 spans 16 amino acids. This CDR3 is CASSRGLAVNTGELFF. CDR3 nucleotide sequence: TGTGCCAGCAGCCGGGGACTAGCGGTTAACACCGGGGAGCTGTTTTTT.

This clonotype appeared a few times. The chain employs TRBV20-1 and TRBJ2-1; 10 bases align to TRBD2. Germline trimming cut 1 base from V and 8 bases from J; bases unmatched to any gene: 5. Germline V lookup: CDR1 DFQATT, CDR2 SNEGSKA (reference sequence). CDR3 length: 14 residues. DNA for the CDR3: TGCAGTGCTAGAGTCCCTAGCGGGAGTTATGAGCAGTTCTTC. It is translated as CSARVPSGSYEQFF.

This chain joins TRBV20-1 and TRBJ2-7; TRBD2 aligns across 7 bases. Germline assignment: CDR1 DFQATT and CDR2 SNEGSKA (reference sequence). The CDR3 has 14 residues. V trimming: 5 bases; J trimming: 1 base; junction bases outside the gene matches: 8. CDR3 coding DNA: TGCAGTGCTCTAGTTAGCGGGCCGTCCTACGAGCAGTACTTC. It translates to CSALVSGPSYEQYF.

The V gene is TRBV24-1, the J gene TRBJ2-7, with 8 nucleotides matching TRBD2. Looked up from germline, CDR1 is KGHDR and CDR2 is SFDVKD. The CDR3 runs 13 residues. The V segment lost 4 bases and the J segment 10 bases; nucleotides outside the gene matches: 8. CDR3 sequence (DNA): TGTGCCACCAGTGACCAGCGGGAGCCAGGTCAGTACTTC. Protein sequence: CATSDQREPGQYF.

CDR3 protein: CASSQGVAGAYEQYF. CDR3 bases: TGTGCCAGCAGCCAAGGGGTAGCGGGCGCCTACGAGCAGTACTTC. V usage is TRBV4-2 and J usage is TRBJ2-7; 7 nucleotides line up with TRBD2. The ends lost 1 base at V and 2 bases at J; junction bases unmatched: 5. This CDR3 is 15 amino acids long. CDR1 is LGHNA, CDR2 YNFKEQ, per germline.

This clonotype was counted many times. The J gene is TRBJ2-7, the V gene TRBV12-3 or TRBV12-4; tentative D call: TRBD2 (6 bases). Trimming removed 2 bases from V and 5 bases from J, with 16 bases in between. This CDR3 contains 15 residues. CDR3 bases: TGTGCCAGCAGTTTAACGGGGGTGTTTATCGACGAGCAGTACTTC. It specifies CASSLTGVFIDEQYF.

The V gene is TRBV11-1, the J gene TRBJ2-5; 8 positions agree with TRBD1. Trimming cost V 2 bases and J 2 bases; bases outside gene matches: 13. There are 18 residues in the CDR3. Germline V CDR1 and CDR2: SGHAT, FQDESV (reference sequence). The CDR3, as DNA: TGTGCCAGCAGCTTAAGGGGGGCAGGACAGGGCTTTCAAGAGACCCAGTACTTC. As protein: CASSLRGAGQGFQETQYF. Looking up the rest from reference TRBV11-1 and TRBJ2-5 gives the full variable domain: EAEVAQSPRYKITEKSQAVAFWCDPISGHATLYWYRQILGQGPELLVQFQDESVVDDSQLPKDRFSAERLKGVDSTLKIQPAELGDSAMYLCASSLRGAGQGFQETQYFGPGTRLLVL.